Each of the 18 T cell receptor beta chains below was sequenced from the same sample in a study of blood T cell repertoires in COVID-19 (dated by TCRdb to the early 2020s). Library method: the immunoSEQ multiplex PCR assay. TCRdb carries this immuneACCESS record with in-frame sequences only. Its versions omit some clonotypes, under half of them owing to an unresolved V gene in the studies checked, with the rest unexplained. This sample is represented by about 280,000 clones; approximately 78% of them were singletons. The biggest ten clones account for about 5% of the sample. The sequencing input was PBMCs or T cells enriched from blood (not recorded which). The origin of the receptors is a man aged 35 to 55 who had been exposed to COVID-19.

The gene calls are TRBV5-5 and TRBJ1-6; D perhaps matches TRBD1 (5 bases). Per the germline V gene, CDR1 is SGHKS and CDR2 is YYEKEE (reference sequence). V lost 1 base and J 9 bases, leaving 14 bases between the germline ends. The CDR3 is made up of 15 amino acids. CDR3 sequence: CASSLWVDMSSPLHF. The CDR3 DNA reads as TGTGCCAGCAGCTTGTGGGTGGACATGAGTTCACCCCTCCACTTT.

The chain uses TRBV5-1 and TRBJ2-7, with D hard to call. Germline values: CDR1 SGHRS, CDR2 YFSETQ. This CDR3 region has 13 residues. V lost 4 bases and J lost 4, with 12 bases in between. The CDR3 loop is CASSRESVYEQYF. The CDR3 nucleotides are TGCGCCAGCAGCCGAGAGTCGGTATACGAGCAGTACTTC.

The genes are TRBV5-1 and TRBJ1-2, with 8 bases matching TRBD1. Trimming removed 3 bases from V and 4 bases from J; junction bases left unmatched: 8. The germline CDR1 and CDR2 sequences are SGHRS and YFSETQ. This CDR3 is built from 15 residues. Here the CDR3 reads CASSSLRDRTYGYTF. CDR3 DNA sequence: TGCGCCAGCAGCTCCCTTAGGGACAGGACCTATGGCTACACCTTC.

This clone was observed a handful of times. The chain uses TRBV6-5 and TRBJ2-1, with TRBD2 matching 8 bases. J gave up 6 bases and V 6 bases, and 10 bases lay outside the gene matches. CDR1 is MNHEY and CDR2 is SVGAGI in the germline V gene. The CDR3 has 15 amino acids. The CDR3, as DNA: TGTGCCAGCAGAAACCCCTTCGGGACTAGCAATGAGCAGTTCTTC. As protein: CASRNPFGTSNEQFF.

This chain uses TRBV27 with TRBJ1-5; D perhaps matches TRBD1 (6 bases). Germline loops: CDR1 MNHEY, CDR2 SMNVEV (reference sequence). This CDR3 has 14 amino acids. V dropped 3 bases and J dropped 6 bases, with 12 bases sitting between them. DNA for the CDR3: TGTGCCAGCAGTTTCAGGGAAGGGGGTCAGCCCCAGCATTTT. Translated: CASSFREGGQPQHF.

This clone has just a few counts. The rearrangement links TRBV5-1 to TRBJ2-1; D perhaps matches TRBD1 (5 bases). The V and J ends lost 4 bases and 10 bases respectively, with 21 bases between them. Germline V gives CDR1 SGHRS, CDR2 YFSETQ. The CDR3 runs 15 residues. The CDR3 DNA reads as TGCGCCAGCAGCCGGCAGGGCGGCCAGTCGTACGAGCAGTTCTTC. Protein: CASSRQGGQSYEQFF.

The rearrangement links TRBV10-3 to TRBJ1-6; 7 positions agree with TRBD1. CDR3 length: 16 residues. Germline V gene data show CDR1 as ENHRY and CDR2 as SYGVKD. The V segment lost 6 bases and the J segment 0 bases; nucleotides outside the gene matches: 5. The CDR3 loop reads CAISQGQSSYNSPLHF. CDR3 coding DNA: TGTGCCATCAGCCAGGGACAGAGCTCCTATAATTCACCCCTCCACTTT.

The V gene is TRBV7-2, the J gene TRBJ2-3; D may be TRBD2 (5 bases). The CDR3 totals 14 residues. Germline assignment: CDR1 SGHTA and CDR2 FQGNSA. Between the trimmed V and J ends, which lost 6 bases and 2 bases, there was a span of 12 bases. The CDR3 region is CASRVRTYTDTQYF. CDR3 in DNA: TGTGCCAGCAGAGTCAGGACTTACACAGATACGCAGTATTTT.

This chain joins TRBV7-3 and TRBJ2-3; D remains ambiguous. Germline lookup yields CDR1 SGHTA and CDR2 FQGTGA. This CDR3 has 15 amino acids. With 3 bases removed from V and 1 base from J, the gap between germline ends came to 11 bases. CDR3 coding DNA: TGTGCCAGCAGCTTTAGATTTGGAGGCACAGATACGCAGTATTTT. Protein product: CASSFRFGGTDTQYF. Combining the CDR3 with reference TRBV7-3 and TRBJ2-3 gives the whole variable domain GAGVSQTPSNKVTEKGKYVELRCDPISGHTALYWYRQSLGQGPEFLIYFQGTGAADDSGLPNDRFFAVRPEGSVSTLKIQRTERGDSAVYLCASSFRFGGTDTQYFGPGTRLTVL.

The chain links TRBV12-3 or TRBV12-4 to TRBJ2-2; 7 nucleotides agree with TRBD2. The CDR3 covers 13 residues. V lost 6 bases, J lost 4 bases, and 2 bases stayed unmatched. The CDR3 DNA sequence: TGTGCCAGCAGAGAGCGGGGCACCGGGGAGCTGTTTTTT. It is translated as CASRERGTGELFF.

The V and J genes are TRBV7-6 and TRBJ2-5; D is unresolved. From germline, CDR1 is SGHVS and CDR2 FNYEAQ. Trimming took 0 bases from V and 5 from J, leaving 13 bases between them. CDR3 length: 15 residues. CDR3 in amino acids: CASSLAFAASETQYF. The CDR3 nucleotides are TGTGCCAGCAGCTTAGCGTTTGCAGCGTCGGAGACCCAGTACTTC. Full variable domain (remainder filled in from reference TRBV7-6 and TRBJ2-5): GAGVSQSPRYKVTKRGQDVALRCDPISGHVSLYWYRQALGQGPEFLTYFNYEAQQDKSGLPNDRFSAERPEGSISTLTIQRTEQRDSAMYRCASSLAFAASETQYFGPGTRLLVL.

This chain connects TRBV5-5 to TRBJ1-3; D is undetermined. The length of the CDR3 is 15 residues. V was shortened by 4 bases and J by 7 bases, with 18 bases between the two germline ends. Germline CDR1 is SGHKS and CDR2 is YYEKEE (reference sequence). CDR3 bases: TGTGCCAGCAGCCCCACCGGGGAGGTGGGGAACACCATATATTTT. Translation gives CASSPTGEVGNTIYF.

This clone was seen a few times. This chain connects TRBV12-5 to TRBJ1-4; D is possibly TRBD1 (6 bases). CDR1 is LGHNT, CDR2 FRNRAP, per germline. This CDR3 has 16 amino acids. V was cut by 0 bases and J by 8 bases, with 16 bases left in between. CDR3 bases: TGTGCTAGTGGTTTGGTCAACCCGATAAGGGGGGAAAAACTGTTTTTT. Its translation: CASGLVNPIRGEKLFF.

This clone was seen more than once but under ten times. The V gene is TRBV25-1, the J gene TRBJ2-1, with D uncertain. CDR1 is MGHDK and CDR2 is SYGVNS in the germline V gene. The CDR3 spans 15 residues. V gave up 2 bases and J gave up 6 bases, with 14 bases separating them. This CDR3 is CASSEHGYVRNEQFF. The CDR3 DNA sequence: TGTGCCAGCAGTGAACACGGGTACGTACGCAATGAGCAGTTCTTC.

In regard to this clone: The DNA is left out, because the CDR3 cannot be placed on it with certainty; the CDR3 is given as TCRdb lists it. This CDR3 is also generated by other DNA sequences in the sample. The rearrangement links TRBV9 to TRBJ2-5; the table's D gene call, TRBD2, was not cross checked with the DNA. Germline loops: CDR1 SGDLS, CDR2 YYNGEE. The CDR3 contains 18 residues when both ends are counted. The CDR3 spells CASSVGPGTSGNQETQYF.

This clone was observed once. This rearrangement joins TRBV2 to TRBJ2-3; 11 bases are shared with TRBD2. The CDR3 has 15 amino acids. V was pared by 11 bases and J by 6 bases, with 13 bases of the junction left unmatched. The V gene's germline CDR1 is SNHLY and CDR2 FYNNEI. This CDR3 is CAGVAGGPLRDTQYF. The CDR3, as DNA: TGTGCCGGCGTAGCGGGAGGGCCCTTAAGGGATACGCAGTATTTT.

The V and J genes are TRBV10-2 and TRBJ1-5; D ambiguous. V gave up 1 base and J gave up 6 bases, with 7 bases separating them. Per germline, CDR1 WSHSY and CDR2 SAAADI. The CDR3 runs 13 residues. For the CDR3, the DNA is TGCGCCAGCAGTGAGTTCCTTAGTCAGCCCCAGCATTTT. Encoded protein: CASSEFLSQPQHF.

This sequence joins TRBV10-3 and TRBJ2-1; the match to TRBD2 covers 7 bases. Germline values: CDR1 ENHRY, CDR2 SYGVKD. The CDR3 is 14 amino acids. V lost 10 bases to trimming and J lost 2 bases; unmatched junction nucleotides: 8. CDR3 nucleotide sequence: TGTGCCAGCACCCCTAGCGGAACCTACAATGAGCAGTTCTTC. The encoded protein is CASTPSGTYNEQFF.